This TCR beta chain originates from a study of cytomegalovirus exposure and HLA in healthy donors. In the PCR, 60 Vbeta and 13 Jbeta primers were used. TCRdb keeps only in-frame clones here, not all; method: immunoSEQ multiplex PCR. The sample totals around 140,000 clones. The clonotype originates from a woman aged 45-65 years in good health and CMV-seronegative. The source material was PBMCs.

CDR3 bases: TGTGCCAGCAGTTACTCGTCGGGAGCGAACACCGGGGAGCTGTTTTTT. Its translation is CASSYSSGANTGELFF. This rearrangement joins TRBV6-6 to TRBJ2-2, with D perhaps matching TRBD2 (6 bases). V was shortened by 0 bases and J by 0 bases, with 8 bases between the two germline ends. CDR1 and CDR2 from the germline V gene are MNHNY and SVGAGI (reference sequence). This CDR3 is built from 16 residues.